The entry below gives a single T cell receptor beta chain sequence along with its context. As yet, its antigen is unknown. Genomic DNA templated the TCR beta VDJ and CDR3 profiling. TCRdb processed the reads anew with MiXCR; each CDR3 protein has one entry. The table lists 150,000 to 200,000 distinct CDR3 sequences, more than 45% of them singletons. This specimen belongs to a study of CD8+CD57+ T cells in acquired aplastic anemia. By flow cytometry, patients selected for sequencing had shown an expansion of CD8+CD57+ cells. Severe acquired aplastic anemia affected all patients. The length of the CDR3 is 13 residues. Trimming took 3 bases from V and 5 from J; bases not matched to a gene: 6. Germline assignment: CDR1 DFQATT and CDR2 SNEGSKA (reference sequence). Findings and caveats of the study: Comparison of patients with controls identified around 28 shared CD8+ CDR3 sequences.

The chain links TRBV20-1 to TRBJ2-5; TRBD1 aligns across 7 bases. Input material: sorted CD4+, CD8+, or CD8+CD57+ T cells (not recorded which) from PBMCs. This receptor was obtained from a human donor with aplastic anemia. CDR3 bases: TGCAGTGCTAGCCCCTCGACAGGGGAGACCCAGTACTTC. This gives the protein CSASPSTGETQYF.